The clone carrying this T cell receptor beta chain was seen ten or more times. Antigen unknown. Unique molecular identifiers were incorporated when the TCRbeta library was constructed. TCRdb passed the PCR reads through MiXCR, listing each CDR3 protein once. The sample shows around 250,000 distinct CDR3 sequences, roughly 25% of them seen only once. This CDR3 is 14 amino acids long. Per germline, CDR1 DFQATT and CDR2 SNEGSKA (reference sequence). V lost 0 bases and J 3 bases, leaving 12 bases between the germline ends. The data derive from a study of T-cell reconstitution after alpha-beta-depleted transplantation in children. Study findings and constraints: At the one-year point after transplant, T-cell counts and TCRbeta diversity were found to come mostly from T cells that had been newly produced. Surviving recipient T cells and thymic progenitors accounted for the high day-60 TCRbeta diversity observed in some patients. Reported findings indicate that, about two months after transplant, alpha-beta T cells came from several hundred expanded clones, which were derived from non-depleted graft cells.

Sequencing was performed on PBMCs, taken before TCRalphabeta/CD19-depleted stem cell transplant. The rearrangement uses TRBV20-1 and TRBJ2-7, with D possibly TRBD1 on 5 matching bases. The TCR comes from a girl aged 2 to 10 with Fanconi anemia, due to receive a stem cell transplant. The chain's CDR3 is CSARDRGRFYEQYF. In nucleotides, the CDR3 is TGCAGTGCTAGAGATAGGGGCAGGTTCTACGAGCAGTACTTC.